The 22 T cell receptor beta chains below all came from one sample that was sequenced in a study of cytomegalovirus exposure and HLA in healthy donors. PCR primers comprised 60 Vbeta and 13 Jbeta primers. Assay used: immunoSEQ multiplex PCR; TCRdb lists only in-frame clones, some missing. The sample holds about 87,000 clones. Sequencing was done on a sample of PBMCs. All receptors derive from a man aged 45-60 years in good health and CMV-seropositive.

V is TRBV30 and J is TRBJ1-1, with TRBD1 matching 8 bases. Trimming took 1 base from V and 6 from J; bases not matched to a gene: 7. The CDR3 runs to 14 residues. Germline CDR1 and CDR2: GTSNPN and SVGIG (reference sequence). CDR3 in DNA: TGTGCCTGGAGTGCCCGGGACAGGTTCTCTGAAGCTTTCTTT. Translated: CAWSARDRFSEAFF.

The CDR3 loop is CASIQDGNNEQFF. The DNA for the CDR3 is TGTGCCAGTATACAGGACGGAAACAATGAGCAGTTCTTC. The chain couples TRBV19 to TRBJ2-1, with D perhaps TRBD1 (5 bases). V dropped 7 bases and J dropped 5 bases, with 12 bases sitting between them. The germline V gene encodes CDR1 LNHDA and CDR2 SQIVND (reference sequence). The CDR3 contains 13 residues.

About this clone itself: A read error may produce the germline difference seen at one junction end. J is TRBJ2-7 and V is TRBV29-1; possibly TRBD2 for D (6 bases). The CDR3 loop spans 15 amino acids. Germline CDR1 SQVTM, CDR2 ANQGSEA. CDR3 protein: CSVEDLVFGSYEQYF. The CDR3 nucleotides are TGCAGCGTGGAAGACCTCGTCTTCGGGAGTTACGAGCAGTACTTC.

The chain links TRBV6-5 to TRBJ1-2; the match to TRBD1 covers 7 bases. The CDR3 totals 14 residues. Germline trimming cut 5 bases from V and 2 bases from J; bases unmatched to any gene: 5. Germline assignment: CDR1 MNHEY and CDR2 SVGAGI. In DNA, the CDR3 is TGTGCCAGCAGTACTCTAGGGGGCAACTATGGCTACACCTTC. It codes for CASSTLGGNYGYTF.

The chain is built from TRBV7-2 and TRBJ2-5, with D possibly TRBD2 on 6 matching bases. This CDR3 has 15 amino acids. Germline loops: CDR1 SGHTA, CDR2 FQGNSA. Trimming shortened V by 3 bases and J by 4 bases, and 15 bases separated the two germline ends. The CDR3 is CASSFPRERRETQYF. The DNA for the CDR3 is TGTGCCAGCAGCTTTCCTCGGGAGAGGAGAGAGACCCAGTACTTC.

The V gene is TRBV9, the J gene TRBJ2-3; D gene ambiguous. The CDR3 is 14 residues long. The germline V gene has CDR1 SGDLS and CDR2 YYNGEE. The V gene lost 0 bases and the J gene lost 0 bases, with 5 bases spanning the gap. The CDR3 is CASSVVPSTDTQYF. CDR3 nucleotides: TGTGCCAGCAGCGTAGTTCCAAGCACAGATACGCAGTATTTT.

The chain links TRBV28 to TRBJ2-7, with TRBD1 matching over 10 bases. V shed 2 bases and J 4 bases; nucleotides not matched to a gene: 5. From germline, CDR1 is MDHEN and CDR2 SYDVKM. The CDR3 contains 15 residues. The CDR3 region has the DNA TGTGCCAGCAGTTTACCCGGACAGGGGGGTTACGAGCAGTACTTC. As protein: CASSLPGQGGYEQYF.

J is TRBJ1-1 and V is TRBV11-3, with D unclear. CDR1 is SGHNT and CDR2 is YENEEA in the germline V gene. Trimming stripped 3 bases from V and 1 base from J, with 6 bases between. The CDR3 covers 13 residues. The CDR3 sequence is CASSFTENTEAFF. CDR3 nucleotides: TGTGCCAGCAGCTTTACAGAGAACACTGAAGCTTTCTTT.

This chain uses TRBV4-3 with TRBJ2-5; D is undetermined. The J call is doubtful: the DNA matches TRBJ2-7 better. Germline V gene data show CDR1 as LGHNA and CDR2 as YSLEER. CDR3 length equals 13 residues. CDR3 in amino acids: CASSQAASYEQYF. Written as DNA, the CDR3 is TGCGCCAGCAGCCAAGCCGCCTCCTACGAGCAGTACTTC.

This rearrangement joins TRBV5-1 to TRBJ2-1; tentative D call: TRBD1 (5 bases). The ends were cut back, 2 bases at V and 6 bases at J, with 12 bases in the middle. The length of the CDR3 is 14 residues. CDR1 is SGHRS and CDR2 is YFSETQ in the germline V gene. The CDR3, as DNA: TGCGCCAGCAGCTTAACACTGGACATCAATGAGCAGTTCTTC. Encoded protein: CASSLTLDINEQFF.

The CDR3 is CATTPGEKSTDTQYF. In DNA form, the CDR3 reads TGTGCCACCACCCCGGGGGAGAAGAGCACAGATACGCAGTATTTT. The chain recombines TRBV18 with TRBJ2-3; perhaps TRBD2 as D (6 bases). CDR3 size: 15 residues. CDR1 and CDR2 from the germline V gene are KGHSH and LQKENI. V was pared by 10 bases and J by 0 bases, with 17 bases between.

The V call is TRBV9, the J call TRBJ2-2; 8 nucleotides line up with TRBD1. The CDR3 runs 16 residues. From germline, CDR1 is SGDLS and CDR2 YYNGEE. The V segment lost 1 base and the J segment 7 bases; nucleotides outside the gene matches: 9. CDR3: CASSVQAGTGFGELFF. In DNA form, the CDR3 reads TGTGCCAGCAGCGTACAGGCCGGGACAGGTTTCGGGGAGCTGTTTTTT.

The chain carries TRBV7-2 and TRBJ2-1, with 10 bases that match TRBD2. V trimming: 1 base; J trimming: 5 bases; junction bases outside the gene matches: 8. CDR3 length: 17 residues. Germline V gene lookup returns CDR1 SGHTA and CDR2 FQGNSA. CDR3 amino acids: CASSLGSGLADDNEQFF. CDR3 DNA sequence: TGTGCCAGCAGCTTAGGATCAGGACTAGCGGACGACAATGAGCAGTTCTTC.

J is TRBJ2-2 and V is TRBV14, with D unresolved. The CDR3 runs to 13 residues. The germline V gene has CDR1 SGHDN and CDR2 FVKESK. V lost 1 base and J lost 6, with 6 bases in between. The CDR3 nucleotides read TGTGCCAGCAGCCAAGCCCTACCCGGGGAGCTGTTTTTT. It yields the protein CASSQALPGELFF. Full variable domain (missing parts from reference TRBV14 and TRBJ2-2): EAGVTQFPSHSVIEKGQTVTLRCDPISGHDNLYWYRRVMGKEIKFLLHFVKESKQDESGMPNNRFLAERTGGTYSTLKVQPAELEDSGVYFCASSQALPGELFFGEGSRLTVL.

The chain uses TRBV30 and TRBJ1-2, with 8 nucleotides matching TRBD1. Germline lookup yields CDR1 GTSNPN and CDR2 SVGIG (reference sequence). The CDR3 is made up of 15 amino acids. The J segment lost 4 bases and the V segment lost 0 bases, leaving 7 bases of the junction unmatched. In DNA form, the CDR3 reads TGTGCCTGGAGTGTACAGACAGGGGTTCTCTATGGCTACACCTTC. It is translated as CAWSVQTGVLYGYTF.

The chain combines TRBV30 with TRBJ2-2; the match to TRBD2 covers 9 bases. Trimming cost V 7 bases and J 4 bases; bases outside gene matches: 19. Germline V CDR1 and CDR2: GTSNPN, SVGIG (reference sequence). The CDR3 consists of 18 residues. CDR3 loop: CAFLYWGGRATGTGELFF. CDR3 DNA: TGTGCCTTCCTCTATTGGGGCGGGAGGGCGACGGGCACCGGGGAGCTGTTTTTT.

The rearrangement joins TRBV12-5 to TRBJ1-5; D might be TRBD1 (6 bases). This CDR3 has 13 residues. V dropped 6 bases and J dropped 5 bases, with 11 bases sitting between them. Germline V lookup: CDR1 LGHNT, CDR2 FRNRAP. CDR3 coding DNA: TGTGCTAGTGGATACAGGGTGGATCAGCCCCAGCATTTT. This sequence encodes CASGYRVDQPQHF.

The chain carries TRBV11-2 and TRBJ2-7; D remains ambiguous. Trimming took off 4 bases at V and 2 bases at J, with 12 bases between the two ends. This CDR3 has 14 residues. CDR1 SGHAT and CDR2 FQNNGV come from the germline V gene. This chain's CDR3 is CASSSPGGTYEQYF. In DNA, the CDR3 is TGTGCCAGCAGCTCCCCCGGCGGCACCTACGAGCAGTACTTC.

The V and J genes are TRBV6-6 and TRBJ2-7, with TRBD2 matching over 7 bases. After removal of 5 bases from V and 7 bases from J, the junction contained 11 bases not matched to a gene. Germline loops: CDR1 MNHNY, CDR2 SVGAGI (reference sequence). This CDR3 contains 14 residues. The CDR3 spells CASSRIDGGWEQYF. For the CDR3, the DNA is TGTGCCAGCAGTCGAATAGACGGGGGGTGGGAGCAGTACTTC.

V and J are TRBV30 and TRBJ2-3; 13 nucleotides match TRBD2. The CDR3 runs 14 residues. Germline V lookup: CDR1 GTSNPN, CDR2 SVGIG (reference sequence). J gave up 6 bases and V 5 bases, and 5 bases lay outside the gene matches. The CDR3 DNA sequence: TGTGCCTGGGGAAGGACTAGCGGGAGTGATACGCAGTATTTT. Protein: CAWGRTSGSDTQYF.

The J gene is TRBJ2-1, the V gene TRBV20-1; tentatively, D is TRBD2 (5 bases). Germline values: CDR1 DFQATT, CDR2 SNEGSKA (reference sequence). Between the trimmed V and J ends, which lost 7 bases and 6 bases, there was a span of 7 bases. The CDR3 runs 10 residues. This CDR3 reads CSGGSNEQFF. Written as DNA, the CDR3 is TGCAGTGGAGGGAGCAATGAGCAGTTCTTC.

The chain is built from TRBV4-3 and TRBJ2-5; 10 bases line up with TRBD2. The J call may not be correct, given that the DNA end is closer to TRBJ2-7. The CDR3 totals 16 residues. Per the germline V gene, CDR1 is LGHNA and CDR2 is YSLEER. The CDR3 DNA follows: TGCGCCAGCAGCCAAGACCCTAGCGGGAGCTTCGACGAGCAGTACTTC. Its translation: CASSQDPSGSFDEQYF.